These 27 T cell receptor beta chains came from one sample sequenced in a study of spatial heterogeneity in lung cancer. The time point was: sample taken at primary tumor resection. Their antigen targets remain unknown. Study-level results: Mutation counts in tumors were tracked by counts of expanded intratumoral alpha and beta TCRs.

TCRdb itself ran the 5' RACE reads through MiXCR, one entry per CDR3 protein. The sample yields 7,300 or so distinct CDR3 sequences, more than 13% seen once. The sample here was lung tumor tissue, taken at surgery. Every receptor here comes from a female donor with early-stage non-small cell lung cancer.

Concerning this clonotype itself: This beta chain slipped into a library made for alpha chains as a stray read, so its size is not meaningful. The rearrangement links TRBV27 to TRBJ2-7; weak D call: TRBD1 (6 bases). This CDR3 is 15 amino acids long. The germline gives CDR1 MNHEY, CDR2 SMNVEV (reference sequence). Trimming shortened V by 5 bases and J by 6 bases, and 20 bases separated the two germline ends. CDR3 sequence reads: CASSAIQDSRGEQYF. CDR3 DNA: TGTGCCAGCAGTGCGATCCAGGACAGTCGAGGCGAGCAGTACTTC.

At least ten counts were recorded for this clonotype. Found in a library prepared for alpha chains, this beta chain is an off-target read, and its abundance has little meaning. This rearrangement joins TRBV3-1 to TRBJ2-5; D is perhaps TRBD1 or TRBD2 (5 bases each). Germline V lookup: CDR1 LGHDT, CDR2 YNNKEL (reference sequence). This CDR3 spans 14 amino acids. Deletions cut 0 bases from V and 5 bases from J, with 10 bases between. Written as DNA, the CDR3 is TGTGCCAGCAGCCAAGACATGAGGGGTGAGACCCAGTACTTC. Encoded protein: CASSQDMRGETQYF.

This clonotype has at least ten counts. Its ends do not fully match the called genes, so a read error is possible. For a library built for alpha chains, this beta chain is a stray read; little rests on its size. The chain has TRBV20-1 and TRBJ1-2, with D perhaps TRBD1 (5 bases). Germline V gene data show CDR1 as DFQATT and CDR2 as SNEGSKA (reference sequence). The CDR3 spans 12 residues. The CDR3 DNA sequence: TGCAGTGCTAGAGATCAGGCAGGGCAGCGCTTCTTC. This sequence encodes CSARDQAGQRFF.

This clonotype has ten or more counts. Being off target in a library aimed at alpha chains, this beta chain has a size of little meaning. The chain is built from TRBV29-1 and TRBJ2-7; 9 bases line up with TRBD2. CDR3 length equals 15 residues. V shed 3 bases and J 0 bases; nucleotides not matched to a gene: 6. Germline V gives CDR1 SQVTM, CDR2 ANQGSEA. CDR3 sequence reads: CSVDGLAGHSYEQYF. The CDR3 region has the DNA TGCAGCGTTGATGGCCTAGCGGGGCACTCCTACGAGCAGTACTTC.

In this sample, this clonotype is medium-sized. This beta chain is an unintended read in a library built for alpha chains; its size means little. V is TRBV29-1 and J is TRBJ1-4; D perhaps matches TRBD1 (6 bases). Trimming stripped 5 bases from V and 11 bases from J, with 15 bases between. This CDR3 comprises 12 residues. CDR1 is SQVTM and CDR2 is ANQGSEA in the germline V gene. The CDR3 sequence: CSVQGVDRKLFF. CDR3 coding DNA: TGCAGCGTTCAGGGTGTTGACAGGAAACTGTTTTTT.

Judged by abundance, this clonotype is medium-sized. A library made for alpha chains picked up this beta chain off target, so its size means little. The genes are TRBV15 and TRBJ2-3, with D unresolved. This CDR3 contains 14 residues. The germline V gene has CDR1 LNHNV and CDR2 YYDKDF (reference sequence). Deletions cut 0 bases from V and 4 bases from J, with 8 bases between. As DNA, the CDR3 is TGTGCCACCAGCAGAGATCCCGGTGCAGATACGCAGTATTTT. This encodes CATSRDPGADTQYF.

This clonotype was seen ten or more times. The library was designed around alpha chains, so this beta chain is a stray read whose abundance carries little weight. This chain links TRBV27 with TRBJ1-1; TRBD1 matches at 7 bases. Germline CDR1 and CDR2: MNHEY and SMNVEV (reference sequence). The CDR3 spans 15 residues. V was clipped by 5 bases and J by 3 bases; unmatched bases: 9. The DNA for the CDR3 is TGTGCCAGCAGTAAACTCCAGGGGGGCTACACTGAAGCTTTCTTT. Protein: CASSKLQGGYTEAFF.

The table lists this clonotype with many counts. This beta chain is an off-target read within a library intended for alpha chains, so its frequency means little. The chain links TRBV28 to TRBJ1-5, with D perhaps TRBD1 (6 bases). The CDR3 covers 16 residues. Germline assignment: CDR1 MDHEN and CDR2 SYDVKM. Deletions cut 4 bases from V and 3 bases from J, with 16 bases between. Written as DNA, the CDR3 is TGTGCCAGCAGTTCACAGACAGGAGCCTTCAATCAGCCCCAGCATTTT. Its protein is CASSSQTGAFNQPQHF.

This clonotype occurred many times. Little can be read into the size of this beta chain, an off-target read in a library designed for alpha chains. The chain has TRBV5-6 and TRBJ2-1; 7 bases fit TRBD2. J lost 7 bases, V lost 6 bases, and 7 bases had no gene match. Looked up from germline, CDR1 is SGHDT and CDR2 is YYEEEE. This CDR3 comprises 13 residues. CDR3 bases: TGTGCCAGCAAGCTGTGGGGGGGGAATGAGCAGTTCTTC. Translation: CASKLWGGNEQFF.

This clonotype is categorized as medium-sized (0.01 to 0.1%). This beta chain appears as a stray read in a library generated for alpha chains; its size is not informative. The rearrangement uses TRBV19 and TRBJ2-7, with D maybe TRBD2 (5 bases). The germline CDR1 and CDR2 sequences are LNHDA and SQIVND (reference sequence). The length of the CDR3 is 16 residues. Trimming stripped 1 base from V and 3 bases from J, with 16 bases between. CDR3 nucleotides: TGTGCCAGTAGTATAGGACCGGCGTACGGGGTCTACGAGCAGTACTTC. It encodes CASSIGPAYGVYEQYF.

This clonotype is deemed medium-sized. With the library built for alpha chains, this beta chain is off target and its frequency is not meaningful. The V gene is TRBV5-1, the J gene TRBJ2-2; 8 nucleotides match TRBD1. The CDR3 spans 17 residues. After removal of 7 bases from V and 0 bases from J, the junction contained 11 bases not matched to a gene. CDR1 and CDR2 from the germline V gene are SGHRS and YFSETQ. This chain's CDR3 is CASVGGRDRTNTGELFF. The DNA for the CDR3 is TGCGCCAGCGTGGGGGGTCGGGACAGGACGAACACCGGGGAGCTGTTTTTT. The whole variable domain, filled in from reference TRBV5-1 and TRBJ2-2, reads KAGVTQTPRYLIKTRGQQVTLSCSPISGHRSVSWYQQTPGQGLQFLFEYFSETQRNKGNFPGRFSGRQFSNSRSEMNVSTLELGDSALYLCASVGGRDRTNTGELFFGEGSRLTVL.

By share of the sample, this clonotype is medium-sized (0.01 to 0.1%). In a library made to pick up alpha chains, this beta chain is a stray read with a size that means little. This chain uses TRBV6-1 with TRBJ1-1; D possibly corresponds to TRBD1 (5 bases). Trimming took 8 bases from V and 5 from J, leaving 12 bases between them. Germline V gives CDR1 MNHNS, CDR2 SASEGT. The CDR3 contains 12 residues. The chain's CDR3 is CASGRGRTEAFF. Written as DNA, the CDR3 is TGTGCCAGCGGCCGGGGGAGGACTGAAGCTTTCTTT.

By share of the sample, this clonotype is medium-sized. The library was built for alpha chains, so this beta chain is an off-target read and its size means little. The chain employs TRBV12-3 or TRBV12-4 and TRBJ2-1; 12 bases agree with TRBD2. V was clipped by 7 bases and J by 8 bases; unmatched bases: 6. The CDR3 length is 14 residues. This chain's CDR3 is CASTLAGGRDEQFF. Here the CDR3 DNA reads TGTGCCAGCACCCTAGCGGGGGGGCGCGATGAGCAGTTCTTC.

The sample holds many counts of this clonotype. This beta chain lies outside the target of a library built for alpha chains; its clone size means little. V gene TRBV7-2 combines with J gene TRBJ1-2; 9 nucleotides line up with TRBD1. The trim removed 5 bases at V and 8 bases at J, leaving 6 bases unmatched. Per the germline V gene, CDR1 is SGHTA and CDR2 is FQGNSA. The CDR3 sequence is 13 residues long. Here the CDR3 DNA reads TGTGCCAGCAGCGCTGGACAGGGGAGAGGCTACACCTTC. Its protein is CASSAGQGRGYTF.

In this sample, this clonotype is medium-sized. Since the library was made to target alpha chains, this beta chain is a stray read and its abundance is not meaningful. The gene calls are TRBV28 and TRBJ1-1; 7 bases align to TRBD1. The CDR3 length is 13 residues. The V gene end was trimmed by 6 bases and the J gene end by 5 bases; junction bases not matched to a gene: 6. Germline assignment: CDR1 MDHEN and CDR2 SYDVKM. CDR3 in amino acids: CASRLQGVTEAFF. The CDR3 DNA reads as TGTGCCAGCAGACTCCAGGGGGTTACTGAAGCTTTCTTT.

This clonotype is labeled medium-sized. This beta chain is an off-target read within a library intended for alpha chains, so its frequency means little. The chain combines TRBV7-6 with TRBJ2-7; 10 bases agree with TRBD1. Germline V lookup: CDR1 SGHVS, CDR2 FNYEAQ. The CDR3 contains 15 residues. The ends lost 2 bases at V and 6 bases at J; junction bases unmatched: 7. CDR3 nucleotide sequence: TGTGCCAGCAGCTTACTTATCGGGACAGGGGTCGAGCAGTACTTC. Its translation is CASSLLIGTGVEQYF. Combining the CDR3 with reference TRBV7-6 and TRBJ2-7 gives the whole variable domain GAGVSQSPRYKVTKRGQDVALRCDPISGHVSLYWYRQALGQGPEFLTYFNYEAQQDKSGLPNDRFSAERPEGSISTLTIQRTEQRDSAMYRCASSLLIGTGVEQYFGPGTRLTVT.

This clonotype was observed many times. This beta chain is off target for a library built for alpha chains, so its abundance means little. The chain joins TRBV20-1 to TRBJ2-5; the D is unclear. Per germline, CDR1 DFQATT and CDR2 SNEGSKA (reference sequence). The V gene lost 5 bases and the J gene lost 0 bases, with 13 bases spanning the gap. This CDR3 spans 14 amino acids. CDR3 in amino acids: CSASPVQYQETQYF. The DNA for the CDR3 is TGCAGTGCTTCTCCGGTCCAGTACCAAGAGACCCAGTACTTC.

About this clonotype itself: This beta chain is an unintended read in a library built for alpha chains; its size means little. The CDR3 DNA reads as TGCAGCGCCAAACCCAAATCTGGAAACACCATATATTTT. The encoded protein is CSAKPKSGNTIYF. The J gene is TRBJ1-3, the V gene TRBV29-1; the D is unclear. Trimming stripped 7 bases from V and 1 base from J, with 11 bases between. The CDR3 totals 13 residues. Germline V lookup: CDR1 SQVTM, CDR2 ANQGSEA.

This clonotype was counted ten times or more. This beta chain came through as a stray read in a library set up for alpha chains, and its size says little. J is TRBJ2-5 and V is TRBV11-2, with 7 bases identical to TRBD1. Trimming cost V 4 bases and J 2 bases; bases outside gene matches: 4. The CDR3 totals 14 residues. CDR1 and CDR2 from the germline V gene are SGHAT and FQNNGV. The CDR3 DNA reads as TGTGCCAGCAGCTCGCGCAGGGGGCAAGAGACCCAGTACTTC. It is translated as CASSSRRGQETQYF.

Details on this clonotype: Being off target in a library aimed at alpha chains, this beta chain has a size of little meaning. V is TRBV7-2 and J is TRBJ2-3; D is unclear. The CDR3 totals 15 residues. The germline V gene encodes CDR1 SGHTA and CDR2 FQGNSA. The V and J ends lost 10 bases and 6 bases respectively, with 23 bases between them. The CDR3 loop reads CATHAPGIPADTQYF. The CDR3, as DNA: TGTGCCACCCACGCTCCGGGTATTCCCGCGGATACGCAGTATTTT.

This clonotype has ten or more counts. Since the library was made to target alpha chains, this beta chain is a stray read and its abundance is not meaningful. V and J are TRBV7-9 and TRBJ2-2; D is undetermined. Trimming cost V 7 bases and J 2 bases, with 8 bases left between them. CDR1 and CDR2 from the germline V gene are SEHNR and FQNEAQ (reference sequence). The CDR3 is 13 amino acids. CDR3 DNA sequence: TGTGCCAGCACACCCCCTAACACCGGGGAGCTGTTTTTT. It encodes CASTPPNTGELFF.

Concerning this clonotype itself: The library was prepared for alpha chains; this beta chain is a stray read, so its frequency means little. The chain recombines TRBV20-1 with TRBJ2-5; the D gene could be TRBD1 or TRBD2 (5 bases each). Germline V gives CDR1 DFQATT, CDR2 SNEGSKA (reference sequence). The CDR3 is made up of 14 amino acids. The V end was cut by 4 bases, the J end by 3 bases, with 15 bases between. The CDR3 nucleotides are TGCAGTGCTACCGGTGGGACGGCCGAAGAGACCCAGTACTTC. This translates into CSATGGTAEETQYF.

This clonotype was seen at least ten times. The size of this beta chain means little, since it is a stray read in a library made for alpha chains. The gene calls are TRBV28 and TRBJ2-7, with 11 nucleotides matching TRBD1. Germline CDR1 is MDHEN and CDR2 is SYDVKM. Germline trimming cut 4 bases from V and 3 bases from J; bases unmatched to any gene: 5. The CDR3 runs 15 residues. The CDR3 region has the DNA TGTGCCAGCAGTTCCTTCGGGACAGGGGGCTACGAGCAGTACTTC. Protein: CASSSFGTGGYEQYF.

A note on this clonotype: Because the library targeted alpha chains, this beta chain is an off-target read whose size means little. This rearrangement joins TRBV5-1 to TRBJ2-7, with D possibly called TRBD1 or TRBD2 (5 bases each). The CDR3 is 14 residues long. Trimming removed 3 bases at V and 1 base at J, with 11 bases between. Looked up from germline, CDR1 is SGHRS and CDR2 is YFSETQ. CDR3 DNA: TGCGCCAGCAGCTCGACGGGACGGTCCTACGAGCAGTACTTC. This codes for CASSSTGRSYEQYF.

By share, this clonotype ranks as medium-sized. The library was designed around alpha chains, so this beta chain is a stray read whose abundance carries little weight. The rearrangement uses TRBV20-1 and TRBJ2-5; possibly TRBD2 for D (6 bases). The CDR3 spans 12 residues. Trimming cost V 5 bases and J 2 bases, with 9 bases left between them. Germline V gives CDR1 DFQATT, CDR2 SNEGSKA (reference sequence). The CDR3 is CSAGGLQETQYF. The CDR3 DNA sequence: TGCAGTGCTGGGGGACTGCAAGAGACCCAGTACTTC.

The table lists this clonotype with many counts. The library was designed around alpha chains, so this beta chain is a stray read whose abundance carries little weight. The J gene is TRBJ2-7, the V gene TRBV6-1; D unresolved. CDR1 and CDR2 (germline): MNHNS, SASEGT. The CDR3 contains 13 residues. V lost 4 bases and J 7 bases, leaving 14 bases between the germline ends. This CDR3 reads CASSVLPPGEQYF. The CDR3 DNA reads TGTGCCAGCAGTGTACTCCCCCCTGGAGAGCAGTACTTC.

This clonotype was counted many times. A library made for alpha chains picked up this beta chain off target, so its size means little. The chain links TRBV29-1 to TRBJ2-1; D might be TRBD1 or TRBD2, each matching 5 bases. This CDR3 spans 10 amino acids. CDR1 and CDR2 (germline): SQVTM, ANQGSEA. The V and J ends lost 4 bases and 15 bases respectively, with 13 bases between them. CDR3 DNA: TGCAGCGTTGTCGGGGCCAGGTCGTTCTTC. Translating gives CSVVGARSFF.